The present TCR beta chain was sequenced within a study of blood T cell repertoires in COVID-19. The CDR3 is made up of 15 amino acids. With 4 bases removed from V and 1 base from J, the gap between germline ends came to 14 bases. The germline gives CDR1 SGHNT, CDR2 YYREEE (reference sequence). As processed by the authors: Researchers report that nucleated cell counts were estimated from reference gene primer amplification. This table comes from immunoSEQ multiplex PCR, and its TCRdb copy is limited to in-frame clones, with some not included. For V, J and clone size, that table is used; D and trimming come from the DNA. Among about 220,000 clones, approximately 80% were seen once, and the ten largest hold 5% to 6.5%.

The V gene is TRBV5-4, the J gene TRBJ1-2; tentatively, D is TRBD1 (6 bases). The TCR comes from a woman in her fifties or sixties who had recovered from COVID-19. Sequenced material: peripheral blood. CDR3 sequence (DNA): TGTGCCAGCAGCCCCGGGAGGGGGGTTAACTATGGCTACACCTTC. Encoded protein: CASSPGRGVNYGYTF.